Each of the 26 T cell receptor beta chains below was sequenced from the same sample in a study of blood T cell repertoires in COVID-19. Using immunoSEQ multiplex PCR, the repertoire was profiled, and TCRdb retains in-frame clones only, with some absent. Here the sample spans roughly 700,000 clones, 80% to 90% being singletons. The sequencing input was peripheral blood. Source of these receptors: a woman between 18 and 29 years old with acute or convalescent COVID-19.

CDR3 nucleotide sequence: TGTGCCAGTAACACTTTGGAAAGGGGGAACACTGAAGCTTTCTTT. It codes for CASNTLERGNTEAFF. The chain is built from TRBV19 and TRBJ1-1, with D maybe TRBD1 (5 bases). Trimming removed 7 bases at V and 1 base at J, with 16 bases between. The CDR3 sequence is 15 residues long. From germline, CDR1 is LNHDA and CDR2 SQIVND (reference sequence).

The V call is TRBV2, the J call TRBJ2-4; 9 bases are shared with TRBD1. The V gene's germline CDR1 is SNHLY and CDR2 FYNNEI. J was trimmed by 0 bases and V by 2 bases; bases with no gene match: 8. This CDR3 comprises 18 residues. The CDR3 region is CASSEQLGTGIAKNIQYF. Written as DNA, the CDR3 is TGTGCCAGCAGTGAACAATTGGGGACAGGGATAGCCAAAAACATTCAGTACTTC.

This chain links TRBV25-1 with TRBJ1-3; D ambiguous. Germline V gene sequence: CDR1 MGHDK, CDR2 SYGVNS. The V end was cut by 4 bases, the J end by 0 bases, with 4 bases between. The CDR3 is 13 amino acids. The CDR3 DNA sequence: TGTGCCAGCAGTGCGGGCTCTGGAAACACCATATATTTT. This translates into CASSAGSGNTIYF.

The V and J genes are TRBV28 and TRBJ1-2; possibly TRBD1 for D (6 bases). Germline V CDR1 and CDR2: MDHEN, SYDVKM. CDR3 size: 15 residues. The germline V and J ends were trimmed by 3 bases and 3 bases, with 14 bases remaining between them. This CDR3 is CASSFFDRPHYGYTF. In nucleotides, the CDR3 is TGTGCCAGCAGTTTTTTCGACAGGCCGCACTATGGCTACACCTTC.

The rearrangement uses TRBV5-1 and TRBJ2-2, with 7 bases matching TRBD1. V lost 2 bases and J lost 5; bases outside the gene matches: 3. This CDR3 spans 14 amino acids. The germline gives CDR1 SGHRS, CDR2 YFSETQ. This CDR3 is CASSFAGGTGELFF. The CDR3 DNA sequence: TGCGCCAGCAGCTTCGCAGGGGGAACCGGGGAGCTGTTTTTT.

This chain uses TRBV11-3 with TRBJ2-3; a weak D match, TRBD2 (6 bases). Germline CDR1 and CDR2: SGHNT and YENEEA. Trimming left V 4 bases short and J 7 bases short, with 12 bases between. CDR3 length: 13 amino acids. As DNA, the CDR3 is TGTGCCAGCAGCTCCCGGGGGTCAAATACGCAGTATTTT. Amino acid sequence: CASSSRGSNTQYF.

The chain has TRBV2 and TRBJ1-1; perhaps TRBD1 as D (5 bases). V lost 7 bases and J 4 bases, leaving 19 bases between the germline ends. The CDR3 totals 15 residues. Germline V gene data show CDR1 as SNHLY and CDR2 as FYNNEI. The CDR3 DNA reads as TGTGCCAGCACCAGGGAAGGGTCTGTGGTCACTGAAGCTTTCTTT. It specifies CASTREGSVVTEAFF.

This chain connects TRBV5-1 to TRBJ1-2, with D perhaps TRBD1 (5 bases). V dropped 5 bases and J dropped 5 bases, with 13 bases sitting between them. Germline-derived CDR1 and CDR2 are SGHRS and YFSETQ. The CDR3 is 13 amino acids. Written as DNA, the CDR3 is TGCGCCAGCAGACTGGGGCAGGGATATGGCTACACCTTC. Protein: CASRLGQGYGYTF.

The chain carries TRBV7-2 and TRBJ1-2; 7 bases agree with TRBD1. The V gene end was trimmed by 3 bases and the J gene end by 5 bases; junction bases not matched to a gene: 6. The CDR3 is 14 residues long. From germline, CDR1 is SGHTA and CDR2 FQGNSA. Here the CDR3 reads CASSLGRDSYGYTF. CDR3 coding DNA: TGTGCCAGCAGCTTGGGCAGGGACAGTTATGGCTACACCTTC.

This clone appeared once. V and J are TRBV4-1 and TRBJ2-7; D might be TRBD2 (6 bases). CDR1 and CDR2 from the germline V gene are MGHRA and YSYEKL. V lost 3 bases, J lost 4 bases, and 7 bases lay in between. This CDR3 is built from 12 residues. DNA of the CDR3: TGCGCCAGCAGCCAGGAGGGTTACGAGCAGTACTTC. Amino acids: CASSQEGYEQYF.

This clone was counted a single time. The chain combines TRBV3-1 (or the pseudogene TRBV3-2) with TRBJ1-4, with D perhaps TRBD1 (6 bases). Per germline, CDR1 LGHDT and CDR2 YNNKEL (reference sequence). The CDR3 length is 14 residues. With 4 bases removed from V and 0 bases from J, the gap between germline ends came to 6 bases. In nucleotides, the CDR3 is TGTGCCAGCAGCCGACAGGCAACTAATGAAAAACTGTTTTTT. It encodes CASSRQATNEKLFF.

V and J are TRBV7-9 and TRBJ1-6; D remains ambiguous. The CDR3 loop spans 14 amino acids. Germline CDR1 is SEHNR and CDR2 is FQNEAQ (reference sequence). V lost 7 bases and J lost 9, with 16 bases in between. CDR3 region: CASTKGRSPSPLHF. The CDR3, as DNA: TGTGCCAGCACCAAGGGTCGGAGCCCTTCACCCCTCCACTTT.

A word on this clone: Other nucleotide sequences in the sample specify the same CDR3. V is TRBV19 and J is TRBJ1-1; D unclear. V was cut by 3 bases and J by 1 base, with 6 bases left in between. This CDR3 is built from 13 residues. CDR1 is LNHDA, CDR2 SQIVND, per germline (reference sequence). The CDR3 DNA follows: TGTGCCAGTAGTATGGGGAGGAACACTGAAGCTTTCTTT. Encoded protein: CASSMGRNTEAFF.

This chain connects TRBV7-6 to TRBJ2-7; 11 nucleotides agree with TRBD2. Trimming at V came to 4 bases and at J to 5 bases, leaving 16 bases not matched to a gene. Germline loops: CDR1 SGHVS, CDR2 FNYEAQ. The CDR3 is 18 residues long. The CDR3 protein is CASSYLRSVAGGLNEQYF. CDR3 bases: TGTGCCAGCAGCTATCTCCGCAGCGTAGCGGGGGGGCTGAACGAGCAGTACTTC.

The chain couples TRBV4-3 to TRBJ2-7, with no clear D. The CDR3 is made up of 14 amino acids. V shed 4 bases and J shed 7 bases, with 17 bases lying between them. The V gene's germline CDR1 is LGHNA and CDR2 YSLEER. Written as DNA, the CDR3 is TGCGCCAGCAGCCCCGCCACGCAGTCCGGGGAGCAGTACTTC. It yields the protein CASSPATQSGEQYF.

CDR3 nucleotide sequence: TGTGCCAGCAGTTTTGGCCCCTCCGAGCAGTACTTC. Protein sequence: CASSFGPSEQYF. The rearrangement links TRBV12-3 or TRBV12-4 to TRBJ2-7; D not certain. The CDR3 spans 12 residues. Trimming removed 3 bases from V and 6 bases from J, with 9 bases in between.

The chain carries TRBV18 and TRBJ1-4; 8 nucleotides align to TRBD1. V shed 5 bases, J shed 1 base, and the junction held 3 bases outside the gene matches. CDR1 is KGHSH and CDR2 is LQKENI in the germline V gene. The CDR3 is made up of 15 amino acids. This CDR3 is CASSTTGGTNEKLFF. The CDR3 bases are TGTGCCAGCTCAACTACAGGGGGAACTAATGAAAAACTGTTTTTT. Full variable domain (rest looked up from reference TRBV18 and TRBJ1-4): NAGVMQNPRHLVRRRGQEARLRCSPMKGHSHVYWYRQLPEEGLKFMVYLQKENIIDESGMPKERFSAEFPKEGPSILRIQQVVRGDSAAYFCASSTTGGTNEKLFFGSGTQLSVL.

This chain uses TRBV3-1 (or the pseudogene TRBV3-2) with TRBJ1-1; unclear D gene. This CDR3 is 13 amino acids long. The V gene's germline CDR1 is LGHDT and CDR2 YNNKEL (reference sequence). V lost 1 base to trimming and J lost 8 bases, with 11 bases between them. CDR3 coding DNA: TGTGCCAGCAGCCAAGGGAGCGCACCGGAAGCTTTCTTT. It encodes CASSQGSAPEAFF.

The gene calls are TRBV7-2 and TRBJ1-5; weak D call: TRBD1 (6 bases). Germline V gene lookup returns CDR1 SGHTA and CDR2 FQGNSA. Trimming pared 7 bases from V and 4 bases from J, leaving 14 bases between. The CDR3 runs to 14 residues. The DNA of the CDR3 is TGTGCCAGCACCTTGGACAGCCTAAATCAGCCCCAGCATTTT. This sequence encodes CASTLDSLNQPQHF.

The chain uses TRBV5-1 and TRBJ1-5; D remains unclear. Looked up from germline, CDR1 is SGHRS and CDR2 is YFSETQ. V lost 4 bases and J 0 bases, leaving 5 bases between the germline ends. This CDR3 is built from 13 residues. CDR3: CASSLSSNQPQHF. DNA of the CDR3: TGCGCCAGCAGCCTATCTAGCAATCAGCCCCAGCATTTT.

The gene calls are TRBV23-1 and TRBJ2-6; a weak D match, TRBD1 (7 bases). TRBV23-1 is an ORF; its function is uncertain. The CDR3 contains 18 residues. V lost 7 bases and J 1 base, leaving 20 bases between the germline ends. CDR3 residues: CASTPRGTVGSGANVLTF. CDR3 sequence (DNA): TGCGCCAGCACTCCCCGGGGGACAGTCGGATCTGGGGCCAACGTCCTGACTTTC.

This clone has just a few counts. V usage is TRBV7-8 and J usage is TRBJ1-5; 7 nucleotides match TRBD1. J was trimmed by 3 bases and V by 5 bases; bases with no gene match: 7. The CDR3 covers 15 residues. Germline loops: CDR1 SGHVS, CDR2 FQNEAQ. CDR3 sequence: CASSGTVNLNQPQHF. DNA for the CDR3: TGTGCCAGCAGCGGGACAGTGAACCTCAATCAGCCCCAGCATTTT.

V and J are TRBV29-1 and TRBJ1-1; TRBD1 matches 9 bases. The trim removed 8 bases at V and 8 bases at J, leaving 9 bases unmatched. The CDR3 contains 12 residues. Germline assignment: CDR1 SQVTM and CDR2 ANQGSEA. CDR3 region: CSSYRGQGEAFF. The CDR3 DNA is TGCAGCTCCTACAGGGGGCAAGGGGAAGCTTTCTTT.

The rearrangement uses TRBV27 and TRBJ2-2, with 10 bases aligning to TRBD2. Germline CDR1 and CDR2: MNHEY and SMNVEV (reference sequence). CDR3 size: 16 residues. Unmatched junction bases numbered 6, after V lost 6 bases and J lost 2 bases. The CDR3 sequence: CASRWGLASNTGELFF. The CDR3 DNA follows: TGTGCCAGCAGATGGGGACTAGCGAGTAACACCGGGGAGCTGTTTTTT.

This chain uses TRBV25-1 with TRBJ2-5; TRBD2 aligns across 9 bases. The CDR3 has 15 amino acids. Germline V gene lookup returns CDR1 MGHDK and CDR2 SYGVNS. V lost 3 bases and J lost 4; bases outside the gene matches: 6. The CDR3 nucleotides are TGTGCCAGCAGTGAGGGCGGGGGGGCCCGAGAGACCCAGTACTTC. Translation: CASSEGGGARETQYF. The full variable domain, in which reference TRBV25-1 and TRBJ2-5 provide the parts outside the CDR3, is EADIYQTPRYLVIGTGKKITLECSQTMGHDKMYWYQQDPGMELHLIHYSYGVNSTEKGDLSSESTVSRIRTEHFPLTLESARPSHTSQYLCASSEGGGARETQYFGPGTRLLVL.

This clone occurred a few times. CDR3 nucleotides: TGTGCCGGCGAACAGGGATCATCCTATGGCTACACCTTC. This encodes CAGEQGSSYGYTF. J is TRBJ1-2 and V is TRBV7-9, with TRBD1 as a possible D gene (6 bases). V lost 11 bases and J lost 4, with 17 bases in between. Per germline, CDR1 SEHNR and CDR2 FQNEAQ (reference sequence). The CDR3 consists of 13 residues. The variable domain in full, with the rest retrieved from reference TRBV7-9 and TRBJ1-2, is DTGVSQNPRHKITKRGQNVTFRCDPISEHNRLYWYRQTLGQGPEFLTYFQNEAQLEKSRLLSDRFSAERPKGSFSTLEIQRTEQGDSAMYLCAGEQGSSYGYTFGSGTRLTVV.